Here is one TCR beta chain with its context. Its antigen is undetermined. These data originate in a study of graft-versus-host responses after intestinal transplantation. Across the whole study: All recipients were transplanted with multivisceral, liver-intestinal, or isolated intestinal grafts.

Method: immunoSEQ multiplex PCR; TCRdb's copy keeps in-frame clones and lacks some. The table records approximately 130,000 clones, 85% to 95% of them present only once. V shed 0 bases, J shed 7 bases, and the junction held 7 bases outside the gene matches. Germline V gene sequence: CDR1 SGHRS, CDR2 YFSETQ. CDR3 length equals 15 residues. The sequencing here drew on unstimulated CD4+ T cells sorted from spleen or lymph node cells, taken before intestinal transplant. The gene calls are TRBV5-1 and TRBJ1-5; 7 bases fit TRBD1. The receptor's source is a human donor who received an intestinal transplant. The CDR3 nucleotides read TGCGCCAGCAGCTTGGGTGGGGACAGTAGCCAGCCCCAGCATTTT. It specifies CASSLGGDSSQPQHF. Based on the CDR3 plus reference TRBV5-1 and TRBJ1-5, the full variable domain is KAGVTQTPRYLIKTRGQQVTLSCSPISGHRSVSWYQQTPGQGLQFLFEYFSETQRNKGNFPGRFSGRQFSNSRSEMNVSTLELGDSALYLCASSLGGDSSQPQHFGDGTRLSIL.